Listed here is a single T cell receptor (beta chain). The target antigen is unknown. V dropped 7 bases and J dropped 4 bases, with 18 bases sitting between them. Germline loops: CDR1 MNHNS, CDR2 SASEGT. The CDR3 contains 15 residues. The source of the sample is a study of identical twins. Overall study results and limits: Findings depended on cross-sectional statistics rather than tracking the same donors. Cord blood beta clonotypes present at high abundance carried fewer insertions; no such pattern appeared in memory repertoires.

TCRdb reprocessed the 5' RACE reads via MiXCR and lists one record per CDR3 protein. The sample yields around 480,000 distinct CDR3 sequences, 14% seen once. Every one of the donors was a healthy Caucasian. These data also formed part of another study, on yellow fever vaccine responses in identical twins.

Sample: CD4+ T cells sorted from blood. The TCR comes from a woman younger than 35 in good health. The chain uses TRBV6-1 and TRBJ2-3, with D hard to call. The DNA for the CDR3 is TGTGCCAGCACTACCTACAGCGTAGGCTCAGATACGCAGTATTTT. As protein: CASTTYSVGSDTQYF.